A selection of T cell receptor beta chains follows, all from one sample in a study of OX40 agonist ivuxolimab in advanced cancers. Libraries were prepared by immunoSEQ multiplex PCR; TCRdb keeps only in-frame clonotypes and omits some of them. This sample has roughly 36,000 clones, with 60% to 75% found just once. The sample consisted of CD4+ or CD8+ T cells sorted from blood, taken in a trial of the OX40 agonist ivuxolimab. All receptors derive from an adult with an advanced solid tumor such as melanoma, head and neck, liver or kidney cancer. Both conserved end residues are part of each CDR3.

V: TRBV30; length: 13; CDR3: CAWSVGPGTEAFF
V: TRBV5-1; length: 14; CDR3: CASSRTGNNSPLHF
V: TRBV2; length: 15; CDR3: CASSDGTGNRYEQYF
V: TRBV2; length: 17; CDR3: CASSRTGRTSGANVLTF
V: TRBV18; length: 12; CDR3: CASSPVIDGYTF
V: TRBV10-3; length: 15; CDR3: CAISEPGQGWDEQYF
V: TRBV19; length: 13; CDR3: CATAPIGIRGYTF
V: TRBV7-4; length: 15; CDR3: CASSASATGGNTIYF
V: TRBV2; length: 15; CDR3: CASTWRGGREETQYF
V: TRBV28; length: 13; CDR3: CASSYQNEETQYF